The T cell receptor beta chain described here comes from a study of shared clonotypes between healthy human individuals. The authors split each subset's genomic DNA evenly across several immunoSEQ plates. The repertoire was sequenced with immunoSEQ multiplex PCR; TCRdb's copy has only in-frame clones and lacks some. The data show approximately 2,000,000 clones, 85% to 95% seen once. The V gene's germline CDR1 is SGHNT and CDR2 YENEEA. This CDR3 comprises 14 residues. Between the trimmed V and J ends, which lost 5 bases and 6 bases, there was a span of 14 bases. The sequencing sample was made of naive CD4+ T cells from PBMCs. Specified subset: CD45RA+ positively selected. The V and J genes are TRBV11-3 and TRBJ2-1; D is unresolved. This sequence originates from a man aged 18 to 29 in good health. Some clones in this sample may be carry-over from other donors' samples. This CDR3 is CASSPRTGSNEQFF. CDR3 nucleotide sequence: TGTGCCAGCAGCCCCCGAACGGGTTCCAATGAGCAGTTCTTC. Full variable domain (remainder filled in from reference TRBV11-3 and TRBJ2-1): EAGVVQSPRYKIIEKKQPVAFWCNPISGHNTLYWYLQNLGQGPELLIRYENEEAVDDSQLPKDRFSAERLKGVDSTLKIQPAELGDSAVYLCASSPRTGSNEQFFGPGTRLTVL.